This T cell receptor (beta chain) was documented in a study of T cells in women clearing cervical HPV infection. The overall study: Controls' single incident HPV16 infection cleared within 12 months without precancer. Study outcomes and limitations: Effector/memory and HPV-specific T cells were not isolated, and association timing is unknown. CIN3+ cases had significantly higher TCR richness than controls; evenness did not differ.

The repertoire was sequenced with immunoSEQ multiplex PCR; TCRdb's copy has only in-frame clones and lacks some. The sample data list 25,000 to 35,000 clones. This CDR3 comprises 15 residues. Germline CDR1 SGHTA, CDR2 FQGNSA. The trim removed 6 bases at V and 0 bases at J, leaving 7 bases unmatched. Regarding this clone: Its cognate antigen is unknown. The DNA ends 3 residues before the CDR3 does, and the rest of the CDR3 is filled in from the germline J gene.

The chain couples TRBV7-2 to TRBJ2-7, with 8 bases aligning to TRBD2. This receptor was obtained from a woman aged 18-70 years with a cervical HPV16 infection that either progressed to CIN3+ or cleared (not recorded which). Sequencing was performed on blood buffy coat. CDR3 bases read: TGTGCCAGCAGAATAGCGGGAAGCAGCTCCTACGAG. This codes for CASRIAGSSSYE. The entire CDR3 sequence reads CASRIAGSSSYEQYF.